This TCR beta chain was observed in a study of OX40 agonist ivuxolimab in advanced cancers. Study-wide points: On average, CD8+ T cells had more expanded clones than CD4+.

As for this clone: As yet, its antigen is unknown.

Using immunoSEQ multiplex PCR, the repertoire was profiled, and TCRdb retains in-frame clones only, with some absent. The table lists 68,000 or so clones, about 82% of them singletons, with 11% in the top ten. V lost 4 bases, J lost 4 bases, and 7 bases stayed unmatched. Germline V gives CDR1 SGHDT, CDR2 YYEEEE. This CDR3 comprises 15 residues. This chain connects TRBV5-6 to TRBJ1-5; TRBD1 matches at 8 bases. This clonotype was obtained from an adult with an advanced solid tumor such as melanoma, head and neck, liver or kidney cancer. Sequencing was performed on CD4+ or CD8+ T cells sorted from blood, taken in a trial of the OX40 agonist ivuxolimab. The CDR3 region has the DNA TGTGCCAGCAGCAAGACAGGGGTCGTTAATCAGCCCCAGCATTTT. Protein sequence: CASSKTGVVNQPQHF.